Listed below are T cell receptor beta chains from one sample, sequenced in a study of OX40 agonist ivuxolimab in advanced cancers. The protocol was immunoSEQ multiplex PCR, while the TCRdb copy is restricted to in-frame clones and leaves out a portion. The sample contains under 85,000 clones, 80% to 85% of which appear only once. The specimen comprised CD4+ or CD8+ T cells sorted from blood, sampled in a trial of the OX40 agonist ivuxolimab. These receptors all come from an adult with an advanced solid tumor such as melanoma, head and neck, liver or kidney cancer. Both conserved end residues are part of each CDR3. A D gene is named only where the DNA matches it firmly. The size of a clone is reported for some rows only, either as once, few or many, or as a class for expanded clones.

clone_size: .
v_call: TRBV9
j_call: TRBJ1-4
d_call: TRBD1
cdr3_nt: TGTGCCAGCAGCGTGGGGACAGGGGTTTCAATCGGAGAAAAACTGTTTTTT
cdr3_aa: CASSVGTGVSIGEKLFF

clone_size: few
v_call: TRBV20-1
j_call: TRBJ1-3
d_call: .
cdr3_nt: TGCAGTGCATATTCCGGAAACACCATATATTTT
cdr3_aa: CSAYSGNTIYF

clone_size: .
v_call: TRBV30
j_call: TRBJ2-3
d_call: TRBD1
cdr3_nt: TGTGCCTGGAGCGATTTGACAGGGACAGATACGCAGTATTTT
cdr3_aa: CAWSDLTGTDTQYF

clone_size: .
v_call: TRBV7-2
j_call: TRBJ2-1
d_call: TRBD2
cdr3_nt: TGTGCCAGCAGCTTATACGGGAGGCTACTGGGAGGGGATGAGCAGTTCTTC
cdr3_aa: CASSLYGRLLGGDEQFF

clone_size: .
v_call: TRBV29-1
j_call: TRBJ2-3
d_call: .
cdr3_nt: TGCAGCGTCCCTGCCTTAACAGATACGCAGTATTTT
cdr3_aa: CSVPALTDTQYF

clone_size: .
v_call: TRBV27
j_call: TRBJ2-2
d_call: .
cdr3_nt: TGTGCCAGCAGGGGGGACGTTAAGGTCGGGGAGCTGTTTTTT
cdr3_aa: CASRGDVKVGELFF

clone_size: .
v_call: TRBV18
j_call: TRBJ1-4
d_call: TRBD1
cdr3_nt: TGTGCCAGCTCGTACACAGGGGGCAACGAAAAACTGTTTTTT
cdr3_aa: CASSYTGGNEKLFF

clone_size: .
v_call: TRBV15
j_call: TRBJ2-4
d_call: .
cdr3_nt: TGTGCCACCAGCAGATGGAAAGGGGAAGCCAAAAACATTCAGTACTTC
cdr3_aa: CATSRWKGEAKNIQYF

clone_size: .
v_call: TRBV15
j_call: TRBJ1-1
d_call: .
cdr3_nt: TGTGCCACCAGCAGAGCATCAAGGGGAACTGAAGCTTTCTTT
cdr3_aa: CATSRASRGTEAFF

clone_size: .
v_call: TRBV5-1
j_call: TRBJ1-6
d_call: .
cdr3_nt: TGCGCCAGCAGCTTGGAGGTGGGTTCACCCCTCCACTTT
cdr3_aa: CASSLEVGSPLHF

clone_size: .
v_call: TRBV29-1
j_call: TRBJ2-5
d_call: TRBD1
cdr3_nt: TGCAGCGTTGACAAGGACAGGGGAGGAGAAGAGACCCAGTACTTC
cdr3_aa: CSVDKDRGGEETQYF

clone_size: .
v_call: TRBV2
j_call: TRBJ2-7
d_call: .
cdr3_nt: TGTGCCAGCCGGGCCTACGAGCAGTACTTC
cdr3_aa: CASRAYEQYF

clone_size: .
v_call: TRBV9
j_call: TRBJ1-2
d_call: .
cdr3_nt: TGTGCCAGCAGCGTAGCATCGGGTACCTATGGCTACACCTTC
cdr3_aa: CASSVASGTYGYTF

clone_size: .
v_call: TRBV27
j_call: TRBJ2-7
d_call: TRBD2
cdr3_nt: TGTGCCAGCAGTTTTATCGGGAGGGAAAACGAGCAGTACTTC
cdr3_aa: CASSFIGRENEQYF

clone_size: few
v_call: TRBV5-4
j_call: TRBJ2-1
d_call: TRBD1
cdr3_nt: TGTGCCAGCAGCTTGGGACAGGGTAGCTACAATGAGCAGTTCTTC
cdr3_aa: CASSLGQGSYNEQFF

clone_size: .
v_call: TRBV28
j_call: TRBJ1-4
d_call: TRBD1
cdr3_nt: TGTGCCAGCAGTTTGCCAGGGGGTAACGAAAAACTGTTTTTT
cdr3_aa: CASSLPGGNEKLFF

clone_size: .
v_call: TRBV5-6
j_call: TRBJ2-7
d_call: .
cdr3_nt: TGTGCCAGCAGCTTGGGCGGGGATTTCTACGAGCAGTACTTC
cdr3_aa: CASSLGGDFYEQYF

clone_size: .
v_call: TRBV27
j_call: TRBJ1-2
d_call: .
cdr3_nt: TGTGCCAGCAGTTTAAAAGCCGGACCGTTCTATGGCTACACCTTC
cdr3_aa: CASSLKAGPFYGYTF

clone_size: .
v_call: TRBV27
j_call: TRBJ1-1
d_call: .
cdr3_nt: TGTGCCAGCAGTTTTGGTCGGGGAAGCACTGAAGCTTTCTTT
cdr3_aa: CASSFGRGSTEAFF

clone_size: .
v_call: TRBV7-9
j_call: TRBJ2-7
d_call: .
cdr3_nt: TGTGCCAGCAGCCGGGACAACTCCTACGAGCAGTACTTC
cdr3_aa: CASSRDNSYEQYF